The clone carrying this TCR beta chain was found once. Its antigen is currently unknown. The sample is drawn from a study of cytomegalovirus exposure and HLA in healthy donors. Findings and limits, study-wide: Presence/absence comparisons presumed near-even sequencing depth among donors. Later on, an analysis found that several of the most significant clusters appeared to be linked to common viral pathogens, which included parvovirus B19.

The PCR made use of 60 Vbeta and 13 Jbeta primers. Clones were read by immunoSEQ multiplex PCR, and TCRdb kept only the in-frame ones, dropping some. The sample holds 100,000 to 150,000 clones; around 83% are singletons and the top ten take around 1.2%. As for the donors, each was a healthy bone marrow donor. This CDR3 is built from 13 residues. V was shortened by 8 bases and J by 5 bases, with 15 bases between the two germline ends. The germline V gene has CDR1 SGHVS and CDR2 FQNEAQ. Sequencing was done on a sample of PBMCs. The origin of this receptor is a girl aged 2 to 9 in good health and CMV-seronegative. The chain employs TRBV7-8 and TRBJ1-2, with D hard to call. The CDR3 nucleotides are TGTGCCAGCTCGCGGGCGCCTCTTTATGGCTACACCTTC. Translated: CASSRAPLYGYTF.